The source of this T cell receptor beta chain is a study of blood T cell repertoires in COVID-19. Whole-study context: In each case, the material was cDNA or gDNA derived from T cells, B-cell-depleted T cells, or PBMCs.

Produced via immunoSEQ multiplex PCR; TCRdb's table is partial and in-frame only. This table has 90,000 to 120,000 clones, over 65% appearing once. V was cut by 3 bases and J by 2 bases, with 17 bases left in between. This CDR3 is built from 18 residues. Germline lookup yields CDR1 LNHDA and CDR2 SQIVND (reference sequence). The clonotype comes from a man aged 55 to 70 with acute or convalescent COVID-19. Sequencing used peripheral blood. V and J are TRBV19 and TRBJ2-6, with D possibly being TRBD2 (6 bases). The CDR3 loop reads CASSILIRRAAGANVLTF. The CDR3, as DNA: TGTGCCAGTAGTATCCTAATTCGGAGGGCAGCTGGGGCCAACGTCCTGACTTTC.